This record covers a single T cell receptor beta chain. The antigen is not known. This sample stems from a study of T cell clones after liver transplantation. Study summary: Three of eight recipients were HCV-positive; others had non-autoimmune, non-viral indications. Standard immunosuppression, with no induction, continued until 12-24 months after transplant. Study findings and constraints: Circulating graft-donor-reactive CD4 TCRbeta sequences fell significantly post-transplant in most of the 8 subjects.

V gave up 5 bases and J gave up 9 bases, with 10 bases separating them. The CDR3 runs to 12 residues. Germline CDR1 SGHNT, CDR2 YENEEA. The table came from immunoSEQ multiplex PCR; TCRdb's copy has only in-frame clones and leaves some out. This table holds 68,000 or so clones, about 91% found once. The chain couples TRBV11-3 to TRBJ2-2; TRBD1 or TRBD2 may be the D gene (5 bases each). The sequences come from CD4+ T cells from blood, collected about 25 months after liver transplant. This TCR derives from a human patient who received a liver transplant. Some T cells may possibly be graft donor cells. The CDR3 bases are TGTGCCAGCAGCCCAGGGACCTGGGAGCTGTTTTTT. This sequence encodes CASSPGTWELFF.